This T cell receptor beta chain was observed in a study of metastatic and nonmetastatic thyroid tumors. About the study: The study looked at repertoires side by side in blood and in tumor or nodule tissue from malignant and benign thyroid patients.

The CDR3 has 14 residues. Germline CDR1 reads MNHEY; CDR2 reads SMNVEV (reference sequence). V shed 6 bases and J shed 2 bases, with 13 bases lying between them. Among the patients, none had received any treatment before thyroid surgery. Study results and caveats: A significant increase in TCR beta diversity was reportedly seen in malignant thyroid tumors relative to benign nodules, in blood and tumor.

In the authors' methods: Variation in CDR3 across clinicopathological groups served as the basis for constructing a distant-metastasis classifier in papillary thyroid cancer. TCRdb re-processed the PCR reads through MiXCR. The V and J calls and clone size are TCRdb's, not the authors'. This table has tens of thousands of clones, less than 25% appearing once. This clone was seen only a few times. Its cognate antigen is unknown. The TCR sequence derives from a female donor with papillary thyroid cancer or a benign thyroid nodule (not recorded which). Some clones in this sample may be carry-over from other donors' samples. Material: tumor tissue. The chain carries TRBV27 and TRBJ1-1; D is ambiguous. CDR3 bases: TGTGCCAGCAGGCGCGGGTGGCAAAACACTGAAGCTTTCTTT. Its protein product is CASRRGWQNTEAFF.